These 12 T cell receptor beta chains were all obtained from the same sample, sequenced in a study of blood T cell repertoires in COVID-19. Clones were sequenced by immunoSEQ multiplex PCR, and TCRdb holds only the in-frame ones, with some missing. The repertoire holds 350,000 to 450,000 clones, with 85% as singletons. The sample comprised peripheral blood. Every receptor here comes from a woman between 18 and 30 years old with acute or convalescent COVID-19.

The CDR3 loop is CASSPRREGREGYTF. The CDR3 DNA follows: TGTGCCAGCTCACCACGACGGGAGGGAAGAGAGGGCTACACCTTC. The chain has TRBV18 and TRBJ1-2; no clear D. Germline V gene sequence: CDR1 KGHSH, CDR2 LQKENI. Trimming left V 1 base short and J 8 bases short, with 17 bases between. CDR3 length: 15 amino acids.

CDR3 region: CASSPPRGTGELFF. The CDR3 DNA is TGTGCCAGCAGCCCCCCTAGGGGGACCGGGGAGCTGTTTTTT. The chain combines TRBV9 with TRBJ2-2; TRBD1 is a possible D gene (6 bases). CDR1 and CDR2 from the germline V gene are SGDLS and YYNGEE. The CDR3 runs to 14 residues. V was pared by 4 bases and J by 5 bases, with 12 bases between. Looking up the rest from reference TRBV9 and TRBJ2-2 gives the full variable domain: DSGVTQTPKHLITATGQRVTLRCSPRSGDLSVYWYQQSLDQGLQFLIQYYNGEERAKGNILERFSAQQFPDLHSELNLSSLELGDSALYFCASSPPRGTGELFFGEGSRLTVL.

This rearrangement joins TRBV6-5 to TRBJ2-4; TRBD2 aligns across 9 bases. Trimming cost V 8 bases and J 8 bases; bases outside gene matches: 7. CDR1 is MNHEY and CDR2 is SVGAGI in the germline V gene. The CDR3 runs to 13 residues. For the CDR3, the DNA is TGTGCCAGCGGGACTAGCACTAGGGACATTCAGTACTTC. It translates to CASGTSTRDIQYF.

V and J are TRBV6-1 and TRBJ1-2; tentative D call: TRBD1 (5 bases). There are 14 residues in the CDR3. The germline V and J ends were trimmed by 3 bases and 8 bases, with 16 bases remaining between them. CDR1 is MNHNS, CDR2 SASEGT, per germline. CDR3 DNA sequence: TGTGCCAGCAGTGAGAGAAAGGACAATCGCGGCTACACCTTC. Protein sequence: CASSERKDNRGYTF.

V gene TRBV3-1 (or the pseudogene TRBV3-2) combines with J gene TRBJ2-7, with D possibly TRBD2 on 5 matching bases. CDR1 is LGHDT, CDR2 YNNKEL, per germline (reference sequence). The CDR3 is made up of 12 amino acids. Trimming shortened V by 1 base and J by 4 bases, and 5 bases separated the two germline ends. The CDR3 DNA reads as TGTGCCAGCAGCCAAGGCGGGTACGAGCAGTACTTC. Residues: CASSQGGYEQYF.

V usage is TRBV19 and J usage is TRBJ2-2; 12 nucleotides match TRBD2. Germline CDR1 is LNHDA and CDR2 is SQIVND (reference sequence). The CDR3 contains 15 residues. Unmatched junction bases numbered 8, after V lost 10 bases and J lost 5 bases. The CDR3: CATQLAGGGTGELFF. The CDR3 bases are TGTGCCACCCAACTAGCGGGGGGTGGGACCGGGGAGCTGTTTTTT.

The V call is TRBV6-1, the J call TRBJ2-7, with 8 bases that match TRBD2. Germline values: CDR1 MNHNS, CDR2 SASEGT. V was pared by 6 bases and J by 3 bases, with 4 bases of the junction left unmatched. The CDR3 totals 13 residues. The CDR3: CASSLGTSYEQYF. CDR3 coding DNA: TGTGCCAGCAGCTTGGGGACTAGCTACGAGCAGTACTTC.

The V and J genes are TRBV5-1 and TRBJ2-7; unclear D gene. Germline V gives CDR1 SGHRS, CDR2 YFSETQ. The CDR3 consists of 14 residues. V lost 0 bases, J lost 3 bases, and 10 bases lay in between. The CDR3 DNA sequence: TGCGCCAGCAGCTTGGCGGGTATAAGCTACGAGCAGTACTTC. Its translation: CASSLAGISYEQYF.

This chain connects TRBV10-3 to TRBJ2-5, with a possible D match to TRBD1 (6 bases). Trimming took off 6 bases at V and 1 base at J, with 12 bases between the two ends. From germline, CDR1 is ENHRY and CDR2 SYGVKD. This CDR3 spans 14 amino acids. CDR3 sequence: CAIRSEGVQETQYF. DNA for the CDR3: TGTGCCATCAGAAGCGAGGGGGTCCAAGAGACCCAGTACTTC.

This chain links TRBV11-2 with TRBJ1-2; D gene ambiguous. Between the trimmed V and J ends, which lost 1 base and 0 bases, there was a span of 9 bases. This CDR3 spans 15 amino acids. CDR1 SGHAT and CDR2 FQNNGV come from the germline V gene. CDR3 sequence reads: CASSLGAEPNYGYTF. In DNA form, the CDR3 reads TGTGCCAGCAGCTTAGGAGCGGAACCTAACTATGGCTACACCTTC. Full variable domain (missing parts from reference TRBV11-2 and TRBJ1-2): EAGVAQSPRYKIIEKRQSVAFWCNPISGHATLYWYQQILGQGPKLLIQFQNNGVVDDSQLPKDRFSAERLKGVDSTLKIQPAKLEDSAVYLCASSLGAEPNYGYTFGSGTRLTVV.

The chain links TRBV3-1 (or the pseudogene TRBV3-2) to TRBJ1-2; D is undetermined. V lost 0 bases to trimming and J lost 1 base, with 3 bases between them. The germline V gene encodes CDR1 LGHDT and CDR2 YNNKEL (reference sequence). This CDR3 region has 13 residues. The CDR3 reads CASSQDLNYGYTF. CDR3 coding DNA: TGTGCCAGCAGCCAAGATCTTAACTATGGCTACACCTTC.

The V and J genes are TRBV27 and TRBJ1-3; D remains unclear. The CDR3 totals 16 residues. Trimming left V 3 bases short and J 1 base short, with 13 bases between. Per germline, CDR1 MNHEY and CDR2 SMNVEV (reference sequence). In nucleotides, the CDR3 is TGTGCCAGCAGTTTTAACGGTGCGGGGTCTGGAAACACCATATATTTT. Protein: CASSFNGAGSGNTIYF.